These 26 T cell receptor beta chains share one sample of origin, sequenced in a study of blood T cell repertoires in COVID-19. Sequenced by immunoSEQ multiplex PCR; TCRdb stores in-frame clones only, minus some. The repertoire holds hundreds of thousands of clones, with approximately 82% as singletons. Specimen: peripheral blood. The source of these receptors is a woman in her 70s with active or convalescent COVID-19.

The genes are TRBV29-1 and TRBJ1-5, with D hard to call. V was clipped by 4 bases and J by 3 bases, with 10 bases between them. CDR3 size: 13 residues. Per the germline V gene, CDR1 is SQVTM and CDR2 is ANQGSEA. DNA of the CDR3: TGCAGCGTTGGAGGAGGTAACAATCAGCCCCAGCATTTT. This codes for CSVGGGNNQPQHF. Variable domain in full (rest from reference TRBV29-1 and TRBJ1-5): SAVISQKPSRDICQRGTSLTIQCQVDSQVTMMFWYRQQPGQSLTLIATANQGSEATYESGFVIDKFPISRPNLTFSTLTVSNMSPEDSSIYLCSVGGGNNQPQHFGDGTRLSIL.

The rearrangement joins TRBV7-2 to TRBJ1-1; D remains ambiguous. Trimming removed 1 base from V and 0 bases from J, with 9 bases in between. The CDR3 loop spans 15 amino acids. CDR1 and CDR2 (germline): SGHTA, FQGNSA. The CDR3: CASSLGAGLNTEAFF. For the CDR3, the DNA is TGTGCCAGCAGCTTAGGGGCAGGATTGAACACTGAAGCTTTCTTT.

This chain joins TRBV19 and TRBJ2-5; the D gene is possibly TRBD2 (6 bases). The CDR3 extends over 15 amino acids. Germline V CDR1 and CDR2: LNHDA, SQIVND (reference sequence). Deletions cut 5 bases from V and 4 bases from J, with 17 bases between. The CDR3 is CASSWDGSAPETQYF. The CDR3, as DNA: TGTGCCAGTAGTTGGGACGGGAGCGCCCCAGAGACCCAGTACTTC.

CDR3 sequence: CAWRAQRDRGGSGNTIYF. In DNA, the CDR3 is TGTGCCTGGAGAGCACAAAGGGACAGGGGGGGATCTGGAAACACCATATATTTT. This sequence joins TRBV30 and TRBJ1-3; 11 bases fit TRBD1. CDR3 length: 18 residues. CDR1 and CDR2 from the germline V gene are GTSNPN and SVGIG (reference sequence). V was clipped by 3 bases and J by 1 base; unmatched bases: 11.

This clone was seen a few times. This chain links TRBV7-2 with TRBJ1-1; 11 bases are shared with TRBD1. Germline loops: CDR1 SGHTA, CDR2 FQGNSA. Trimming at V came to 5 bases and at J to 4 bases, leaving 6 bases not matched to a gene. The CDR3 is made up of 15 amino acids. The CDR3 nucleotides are TGTGCCAGCAGCCCTGGTGGGACAGGGGGCACTGAAGCTTTCTTT. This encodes CASSPGGTGGTEAFF.

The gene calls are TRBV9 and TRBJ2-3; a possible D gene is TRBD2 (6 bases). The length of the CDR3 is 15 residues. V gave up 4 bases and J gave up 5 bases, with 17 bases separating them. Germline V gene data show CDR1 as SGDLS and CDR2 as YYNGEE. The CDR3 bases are TGTGCCAGCAGCAACCTCCGGAGGGCCGGAGATACGCAGTATTTT. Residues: CASSNLRRAGDTQYF. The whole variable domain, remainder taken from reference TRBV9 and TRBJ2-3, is DSGVTQTPKHLITATGQRVTLRCSPRSGDLSVYWYQQSLDQGLQFLIQYYNGEERAKGNILERFSAQQFPDLHSELNLSSLELGDSALYFCASSNLRRAGDTQYFGPGTRLTVL.

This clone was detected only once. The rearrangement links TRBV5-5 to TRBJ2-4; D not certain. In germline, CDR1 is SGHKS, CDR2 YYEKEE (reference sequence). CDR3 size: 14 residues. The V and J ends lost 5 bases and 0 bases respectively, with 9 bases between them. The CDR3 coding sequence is TGTGCCAGCAGTGTACAGATAGCCAAAAACATTCAGTACTTC. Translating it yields CASSVQIAKNIQYF. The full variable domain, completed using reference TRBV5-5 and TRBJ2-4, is DAGVTQSPTHLIKTRGQQVTLRCSPISGHKSVSWYQQVLGQGPQFIFQYYEKEERGRGNFPDRFSARQFPNYSSELNVNALLLGDSALYLCASSVQIAKNIQYFGAGTRLSVL.

DNA for the CDR3: TGTGCCAGCATTCAATCCGGGGTGTTAGGTCGGGGCTACACCTTC. This translates into CASIQSGVLGRGYTF. This chain links TRBV6-5 with TRBJ1-2; D not certain. CDR3 length equals 15 residues. The V gene's germline CDR1 is MNHEY and CDR2 SVGAGI. V lost 7 bases to trimming and J lost 8 bases, with 23 bases between them.

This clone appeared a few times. This CDR3 is CASTRRIYNEQFF. The CDR3 bases are TGTGCCAGCACCCGGCGGATCTACAATGAGCAGTTCTTC. V is TRBV28 and J is TRBJ2-1; unclear D gene. The V and J ends lost 7 bases and 3 bases respectively, with 10 bases between them. The CDR3 spans 13 residues. Germline CDR1 and CDR2: MDHEN and SYDVKM.

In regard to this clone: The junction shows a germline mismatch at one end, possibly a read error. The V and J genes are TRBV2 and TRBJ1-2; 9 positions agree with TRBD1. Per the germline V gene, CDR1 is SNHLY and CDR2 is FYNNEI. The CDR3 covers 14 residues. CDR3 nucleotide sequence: TGTGCCAGCAGCGCTACTTGGGGACAGGGACAGCCAATCTTC. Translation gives CASSATWGQGQPIF.

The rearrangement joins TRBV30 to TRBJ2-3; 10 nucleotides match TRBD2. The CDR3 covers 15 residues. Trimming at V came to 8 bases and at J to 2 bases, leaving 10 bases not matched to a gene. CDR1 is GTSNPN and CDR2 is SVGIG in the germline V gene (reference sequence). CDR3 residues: CAQREGGGFTDTQYF. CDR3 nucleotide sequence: TGTGCCCAGCGGGAGGGAGGGGGTTTCACAGATACGCAGTATTTT.

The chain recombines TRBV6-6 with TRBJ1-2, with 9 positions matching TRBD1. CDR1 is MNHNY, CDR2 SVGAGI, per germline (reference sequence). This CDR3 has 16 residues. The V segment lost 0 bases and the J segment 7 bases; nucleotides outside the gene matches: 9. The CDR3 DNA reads TGTGCCAGCAGTTACTCGAACGCGGGACAGGGTGGTGGCTACACCTTC. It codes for CASSYSNAGQGGGYTF.

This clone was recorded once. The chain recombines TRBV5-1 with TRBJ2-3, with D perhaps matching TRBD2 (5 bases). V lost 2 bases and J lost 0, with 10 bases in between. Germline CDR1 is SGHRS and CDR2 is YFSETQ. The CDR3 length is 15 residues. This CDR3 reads CASSFEGASTDTQYF. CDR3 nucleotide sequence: TGCGCCAGCAGCTTCGAGGGCGCTAGCACAGATACGCAGTATTTT. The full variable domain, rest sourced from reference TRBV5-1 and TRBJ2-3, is KAGVTQTPRYLIKTRGQQVTLSCSPISGHRSVSWYQQTPGQGLQFLFEYFSETQRNKGNFPGRFSGRQFSNSRSEMNVSTLELGDSALYLCASSFEGASTDTQYFGPGTRLTVL.

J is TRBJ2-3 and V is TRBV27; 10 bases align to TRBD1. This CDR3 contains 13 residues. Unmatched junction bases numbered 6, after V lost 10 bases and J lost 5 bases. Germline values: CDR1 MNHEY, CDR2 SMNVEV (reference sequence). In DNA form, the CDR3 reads TGTGCCATCAGAGGGACAGGGGTAGATACGCAGTATTTT. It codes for CAIRGTGVDTQYF.

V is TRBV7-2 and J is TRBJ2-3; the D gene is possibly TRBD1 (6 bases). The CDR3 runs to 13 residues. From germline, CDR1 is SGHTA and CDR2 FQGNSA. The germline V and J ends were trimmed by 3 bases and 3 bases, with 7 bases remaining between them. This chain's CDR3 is CASSFTGTDTQYF. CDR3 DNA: TGTGCCAGCAGCTTCACAGGGACAGATACGCAGTATTTT.

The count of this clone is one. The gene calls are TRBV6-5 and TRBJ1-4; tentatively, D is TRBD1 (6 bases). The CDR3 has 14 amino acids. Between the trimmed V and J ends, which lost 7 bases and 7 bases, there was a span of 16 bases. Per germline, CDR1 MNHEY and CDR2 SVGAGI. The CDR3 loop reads CASTAAGVGEKLFF. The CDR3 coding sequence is TGTGCCAGCACGGCGGCAGGGGTGGGTGAAAAACTGTTTTTT.

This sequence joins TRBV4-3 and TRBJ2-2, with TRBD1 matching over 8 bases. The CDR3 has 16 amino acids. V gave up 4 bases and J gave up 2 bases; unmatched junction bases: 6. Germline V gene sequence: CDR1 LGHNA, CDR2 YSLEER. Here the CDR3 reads CASSLQTGGNTGELFF. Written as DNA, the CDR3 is TGCGCCAGCAGCCTTCAAACAGGGGGAAACACCGGGGAGCTGTTTTTT.

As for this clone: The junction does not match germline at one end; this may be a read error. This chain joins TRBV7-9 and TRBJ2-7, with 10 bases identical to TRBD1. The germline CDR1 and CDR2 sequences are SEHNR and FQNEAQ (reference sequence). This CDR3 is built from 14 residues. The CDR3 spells CASRGTGASSEQYF. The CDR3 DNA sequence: TGTGCCAGCAGGGGGACAGGGGCCTCCTCCGAGCAGTACTTC. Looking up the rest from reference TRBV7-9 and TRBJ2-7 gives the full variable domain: DTGVSQNPRHKITKRGQNVTFRCDPISEHNRLYWYRQTLGQGPEFLTYFQNEAQLEKSRLLSDRFSAERPKGSFSTLEIQRTEQGDSAMYLCASRGTGASSEQYFGPGTRLTVT.

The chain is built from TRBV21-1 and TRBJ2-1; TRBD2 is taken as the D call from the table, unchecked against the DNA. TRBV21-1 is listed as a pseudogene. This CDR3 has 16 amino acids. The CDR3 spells CASSTFSGTSYNEQFF. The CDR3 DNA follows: TGTGCCAGCAGCACCTTTAGCGGGACCTCCTACAATGAGCAGTTCTTC.

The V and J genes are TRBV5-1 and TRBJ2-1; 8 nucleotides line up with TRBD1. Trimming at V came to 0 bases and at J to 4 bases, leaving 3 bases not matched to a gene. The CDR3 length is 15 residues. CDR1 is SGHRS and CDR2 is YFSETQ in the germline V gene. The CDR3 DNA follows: TGCGCCAGCAGCTTGGCGGGACAGGCATACAATGAGCAGTTCTTC. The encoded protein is CASSLAGQAYNEQFF.

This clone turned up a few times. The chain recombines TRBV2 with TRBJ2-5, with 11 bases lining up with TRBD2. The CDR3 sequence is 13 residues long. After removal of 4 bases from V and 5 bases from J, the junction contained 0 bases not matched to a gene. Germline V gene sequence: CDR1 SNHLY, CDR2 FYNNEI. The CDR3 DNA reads TGTGCCAGCAGTGGGACTAGCGGGGAGACCCAGTACTTC. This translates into CASSGTSGETQYF.

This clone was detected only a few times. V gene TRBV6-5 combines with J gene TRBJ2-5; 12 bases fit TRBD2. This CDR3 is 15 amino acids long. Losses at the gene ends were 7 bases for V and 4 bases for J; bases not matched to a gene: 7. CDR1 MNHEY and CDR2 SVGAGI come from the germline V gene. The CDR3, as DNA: TGTGCCAGCACCCTAGCGGGGGGGCCAGGAGAGACCCAGTACTTC. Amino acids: CASTLAGGPGETQYF.

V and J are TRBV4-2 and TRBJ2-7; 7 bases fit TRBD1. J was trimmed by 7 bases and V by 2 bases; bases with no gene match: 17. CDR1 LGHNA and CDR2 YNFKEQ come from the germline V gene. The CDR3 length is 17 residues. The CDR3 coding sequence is TGTGCCAGCAGCCAACAAATGGCCGGGACAGCCGTAACTGAGCAGTACTTC. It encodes CASSQQMAGTAVTEQYF.

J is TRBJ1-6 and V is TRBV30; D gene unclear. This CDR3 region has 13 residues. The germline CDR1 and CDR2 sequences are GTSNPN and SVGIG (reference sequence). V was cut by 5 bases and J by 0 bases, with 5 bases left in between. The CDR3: CAWGSSYNSPLHF. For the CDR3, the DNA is TGTGCCTGGGGGAGCTCCTATAATTCACCCCTCCACTTT.

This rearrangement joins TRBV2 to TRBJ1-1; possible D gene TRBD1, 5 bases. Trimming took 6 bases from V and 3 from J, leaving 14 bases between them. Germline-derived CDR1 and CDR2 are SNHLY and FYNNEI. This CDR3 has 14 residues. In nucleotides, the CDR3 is TGTGCCAGCAGCTATGACAGACGGGACACTGAAGCTTTCTTT. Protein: CASSYDRRDTEAFF. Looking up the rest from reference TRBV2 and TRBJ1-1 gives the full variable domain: EPEVTQTPSHQVTQMGQEVILRCVPISNHLYFYWYRQILGQKVEFLVSFYNNEISEKSEIFDDQFSVERPDGSNFTLKIRSTKLEDSAMYFCASSYDRRDTEAFFGQGTRLTVV.

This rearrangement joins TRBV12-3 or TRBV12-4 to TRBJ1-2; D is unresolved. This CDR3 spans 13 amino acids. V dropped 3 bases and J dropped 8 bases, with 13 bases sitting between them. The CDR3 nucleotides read TGTGCCAGCAGTTTGCCCCCGGCGGGAGGCTACACCTTC. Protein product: CASSLPPAGGYTF.